This record concerns one T cell receptor beta chain sequence. Using immunoSEQ multiplex PCR, the repertoire was profiled, and TCRdb retains in-frame clones only, with some absent. The sample includes 150,000 to 200,000 clones, under 95% of them seen just once. From germline, CDR1 is SNHLY and CDR2 FYNNEI. CDR3 length: 17 amino acids. V gave up 5 bases and J gave up 0 bases; unmatched junction bases: 10. These data come from a study of blood T cell repertoires in COVID-19. The sample comprised peripheral blood. The clonotype was recovered from a man in his sixties with active or convalescent COVID-19. The chain combines TRBV2 with TRBJ2-3; TRBD2 matches 8 bases. In nucleotides, the CDR3 is TGTGCCAGCAGTCCACCGTTAGCGGGGATTAGCACAGATACGCAGTATTTT. Its translation: CASSPPLAGISTDTQYF.